The clone carrying this T cell receptor beta chain was seen a handful of times. The data stem from a study of blood T cell repertoires in COVID-19. The overall study: Sources were T cells, B-cell-depleted T cells, or PBMCs; the material itself was cDNA or gDNA.

Trimming removed 6 bases at V and 0 bases at J, with 6 bases between. There are 13 residues in the CDR3. The V gene's germline CDR1 is SEHNR and CDR2 FQNEAQ (reference sequence). Data came from immunoSEQ multiplex PCR; TCRdb stores just in-frame clones and leaves some out. Of around 100,000 clones listed, about 85% are singletons. This TCR derives from a human donor in a cohort sampled during active COVID-19. The V gene is TRBV7-9, the J gene TRBJ1-3; D gene unclear. Sequenced material: peripheral blood. CDR3 loop: CASRESSGNTIYF. The CDR3 DNA sequence: TGTGCCAGCAGGGAGAGCTCTGGAAACACCATATATTTT.